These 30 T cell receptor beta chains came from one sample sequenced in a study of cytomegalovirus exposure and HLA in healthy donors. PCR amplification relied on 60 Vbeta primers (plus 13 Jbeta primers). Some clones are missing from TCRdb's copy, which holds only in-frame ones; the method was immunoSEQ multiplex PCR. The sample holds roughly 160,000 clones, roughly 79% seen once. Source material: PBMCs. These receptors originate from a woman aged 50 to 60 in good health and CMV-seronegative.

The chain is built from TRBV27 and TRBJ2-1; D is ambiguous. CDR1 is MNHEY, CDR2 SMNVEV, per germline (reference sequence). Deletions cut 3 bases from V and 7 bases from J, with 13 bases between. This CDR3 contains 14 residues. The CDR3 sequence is CASSFGYSRNEQFF. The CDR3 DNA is TGTGCCAGCAGTTTTGGCTATTCTAGAAATGAGCAGTTCTTC.

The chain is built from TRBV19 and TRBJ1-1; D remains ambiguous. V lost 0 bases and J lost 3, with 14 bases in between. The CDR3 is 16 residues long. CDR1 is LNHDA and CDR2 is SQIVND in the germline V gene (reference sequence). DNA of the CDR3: TGTGCCAGTAGTATAGACAGGATCGGTGCTTACACTGAAGCTTTCTTT. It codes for CASSIDRIGAYTEAFF.

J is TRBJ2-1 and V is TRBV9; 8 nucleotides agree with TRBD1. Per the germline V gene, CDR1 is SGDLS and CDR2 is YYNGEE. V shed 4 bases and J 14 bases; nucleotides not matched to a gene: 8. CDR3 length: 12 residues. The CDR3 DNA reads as TGTGCCAGCAGCACCTCGACAGGGGCTGAGTTCTTC. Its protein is CASSTSTGAEFF. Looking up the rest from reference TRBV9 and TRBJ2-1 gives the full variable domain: DSGVTQTPKHLITATGQRVTLRCSPRSGDLSVYWYQQSLDQGLQFLIQYYNGEERAKGNILERFSAQQFPDLHSELNLSSLELGDSALYFCASSTSTGAEFFGPGTRLTVL.

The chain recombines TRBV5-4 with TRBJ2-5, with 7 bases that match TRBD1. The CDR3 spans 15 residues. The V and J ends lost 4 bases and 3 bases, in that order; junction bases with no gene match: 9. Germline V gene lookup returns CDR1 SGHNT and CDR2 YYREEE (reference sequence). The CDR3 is CASSKWTGAKETQYF. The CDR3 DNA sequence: TGTGCCAGCAGCAAGTGGACAGGCGCGAAAGAGACCCAGTACTTC.

The CDR3 here is CASSQTSGGNSYEQYF. The CDR3 DNA sequence: TGTGCCAGCAGCCAAACTAGCGGGGGAAACTCCTACGAGCAGTACTTC. The J gene is TRBJ2-7, the V gene TRBV4-2; 11 bases are a match to TRBD2. The CDR3 sequence is 16 residues long. The V gene end was trimmed by 2 bases and the J gene end by 0 bases; junction bases not matched to a gene: 3. Germline loops: CDR1 LGHNA, CDR2 YNFKEQ.

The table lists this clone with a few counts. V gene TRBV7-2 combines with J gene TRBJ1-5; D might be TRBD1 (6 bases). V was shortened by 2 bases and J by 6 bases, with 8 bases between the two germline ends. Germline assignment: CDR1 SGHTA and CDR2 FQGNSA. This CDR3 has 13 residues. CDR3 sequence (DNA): TGTGCCAGCAGCTTAAGGGGGTTTCAGCCCCAGCATTTT. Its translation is CASSLRGFQPQHF.

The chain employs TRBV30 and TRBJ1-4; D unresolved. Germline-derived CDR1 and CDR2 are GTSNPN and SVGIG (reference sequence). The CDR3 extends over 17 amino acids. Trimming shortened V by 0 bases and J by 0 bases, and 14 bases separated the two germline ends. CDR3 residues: CAWSVPITGATNEKLFF. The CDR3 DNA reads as TGTGCCTGGAGTGTCCCTATTACGGGTGCAACTAATGAAAAACTGTTTTTT.

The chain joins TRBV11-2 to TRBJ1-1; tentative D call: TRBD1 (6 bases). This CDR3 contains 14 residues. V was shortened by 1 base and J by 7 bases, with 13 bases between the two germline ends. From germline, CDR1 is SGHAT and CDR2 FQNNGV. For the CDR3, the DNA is TGTGCCAGCAGCTTAGCGTTAGGGGGGGGTGAAGCTTTCTTT. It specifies CASSLALGGGEAFF.

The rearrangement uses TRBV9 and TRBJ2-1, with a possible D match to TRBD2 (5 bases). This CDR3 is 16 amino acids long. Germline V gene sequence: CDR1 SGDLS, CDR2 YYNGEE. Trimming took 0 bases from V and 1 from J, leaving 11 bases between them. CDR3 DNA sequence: TGTGCCAGCAGCGTAGGGTCGGAGGTTTCCTACAATGAGCAGTTCTTC. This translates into CASSVGSEVSYNEQFF.

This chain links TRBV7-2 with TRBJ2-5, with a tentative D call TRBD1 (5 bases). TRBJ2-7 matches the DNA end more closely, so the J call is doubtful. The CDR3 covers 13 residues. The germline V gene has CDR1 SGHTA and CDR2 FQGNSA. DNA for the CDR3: TGTGCCAGCAGCCACCCAGGGTCCTACGAGCAGTACTTC. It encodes CASSHPGSYEQYF.

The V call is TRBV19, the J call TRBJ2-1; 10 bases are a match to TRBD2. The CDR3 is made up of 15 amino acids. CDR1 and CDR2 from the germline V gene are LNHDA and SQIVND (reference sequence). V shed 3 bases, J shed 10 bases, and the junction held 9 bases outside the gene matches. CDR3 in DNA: TGTGCCAGTAGTATGACAAGCGGGGGGGCAGGCGAGCAGTTCTTC. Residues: CASSMTSGGAGEQFF.

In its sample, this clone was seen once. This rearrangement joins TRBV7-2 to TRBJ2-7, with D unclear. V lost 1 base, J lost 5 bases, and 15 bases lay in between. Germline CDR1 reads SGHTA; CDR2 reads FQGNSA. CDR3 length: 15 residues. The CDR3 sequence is CASSLVRQTFDEQYF. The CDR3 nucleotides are TGTGCCAGCAGCTTAGTGCGGCAGACGTTCGACGAGCAGTACTTC. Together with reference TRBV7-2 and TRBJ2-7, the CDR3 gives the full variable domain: GAGVSQSPSNKVTEKGKDVELRCDPISGHTALYWYRQSLGQGLEFLIYFQGNSAPDKSGLPSDRFSAERTGGSVSTLTIQRTQQEDSAVYLCASSLVRQTFDEQYFGPGTRLTVT.

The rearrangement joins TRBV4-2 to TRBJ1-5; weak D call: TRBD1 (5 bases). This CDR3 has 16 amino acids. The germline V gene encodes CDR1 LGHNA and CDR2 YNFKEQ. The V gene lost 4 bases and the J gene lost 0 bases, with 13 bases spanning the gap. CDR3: CASSPTDRDSNQPQHF. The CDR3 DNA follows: TGTGCCAGCAGCCCGACCGACAGAGATAGCAATCAGCCCCAGCATTTT.

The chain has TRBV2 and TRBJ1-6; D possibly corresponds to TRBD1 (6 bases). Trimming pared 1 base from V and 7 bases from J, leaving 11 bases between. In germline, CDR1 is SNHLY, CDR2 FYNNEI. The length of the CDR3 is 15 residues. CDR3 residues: CASSEGRGLNSPLHF. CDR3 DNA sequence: TGTGCCAGCAGTGAAGGCAGGGGCCTCAATTCACCCCTCCACTTT.

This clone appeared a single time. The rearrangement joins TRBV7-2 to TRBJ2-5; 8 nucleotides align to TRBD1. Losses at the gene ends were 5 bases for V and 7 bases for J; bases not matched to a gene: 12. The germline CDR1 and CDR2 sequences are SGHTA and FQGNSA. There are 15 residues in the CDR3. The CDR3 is CASSIGQGEAGTQYF. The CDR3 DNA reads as TGTGCCAGCAGCATCGGACAGGGCGAGGCGGGGACCCAGTACTTC.

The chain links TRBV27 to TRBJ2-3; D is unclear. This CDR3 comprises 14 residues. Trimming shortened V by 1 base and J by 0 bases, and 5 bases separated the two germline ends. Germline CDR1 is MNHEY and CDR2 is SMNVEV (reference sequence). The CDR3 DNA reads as TGTGCCAGCAGTTTATTCACTAGCACAGATACGCAGTATTTT. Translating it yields CASSLFTSTDTQYF.

In DNA, the CDR3 is TGTGCCAGCAGCTTAGAGGTGCGGCATGGGCAGTACTTC. Translated, it gives CASSLEVRHGQYF. The chain links TRBV7-2 to TRBJ2-7, with unresolved D. Germline V gene data show CDR1 as SGHTA and CDR2 as FQGNSA. V lost 1 base and J lost 9, with 13 bases in between. The CDR3 has 13 amino acids.

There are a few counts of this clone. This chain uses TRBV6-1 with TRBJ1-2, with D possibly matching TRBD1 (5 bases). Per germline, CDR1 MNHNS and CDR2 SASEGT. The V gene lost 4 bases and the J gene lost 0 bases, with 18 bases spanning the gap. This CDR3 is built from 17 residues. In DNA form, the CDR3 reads TGTGCCAGCAGTGTCGAACCTGGGGGGTATTCTAACTATGGCTACACCTTC. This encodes CASSVEPGGYSNYGYTF.

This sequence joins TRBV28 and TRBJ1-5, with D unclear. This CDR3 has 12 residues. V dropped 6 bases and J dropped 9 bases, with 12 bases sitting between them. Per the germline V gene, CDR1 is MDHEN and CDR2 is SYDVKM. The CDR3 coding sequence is TGTGCCAGCAGACCCGGGATGCGGCCCCAGCATTTT. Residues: CASRPGMRPQHF.

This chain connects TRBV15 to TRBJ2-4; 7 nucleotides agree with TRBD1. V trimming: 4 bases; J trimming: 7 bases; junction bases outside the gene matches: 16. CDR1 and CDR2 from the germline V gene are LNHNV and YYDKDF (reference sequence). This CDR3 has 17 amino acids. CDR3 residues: CATSTDLGGQFRNIQYF. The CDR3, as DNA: TGTGCCACCAGCACCGACTTAGGGGGCCAGTTTCGGAACATTCAGTACTTC.

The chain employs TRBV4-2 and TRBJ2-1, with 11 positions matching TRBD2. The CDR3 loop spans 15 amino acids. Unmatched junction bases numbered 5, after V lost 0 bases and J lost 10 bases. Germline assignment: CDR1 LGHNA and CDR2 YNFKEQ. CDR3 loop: CASSQELAGAEEQFF. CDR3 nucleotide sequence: TGTGCCAGCAGCCAAGAACTAGCGGGGGCCGAGGAGCAGTTCTTC.

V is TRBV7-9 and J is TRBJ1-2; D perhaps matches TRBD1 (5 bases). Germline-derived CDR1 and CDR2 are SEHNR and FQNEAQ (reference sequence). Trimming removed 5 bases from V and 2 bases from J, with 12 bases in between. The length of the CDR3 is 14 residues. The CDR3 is CASSPGGGNYGYTF. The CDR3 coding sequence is TGTGCCAGCAGCCCCGGCGGGGGAAACTATGGCTACACCTTC.

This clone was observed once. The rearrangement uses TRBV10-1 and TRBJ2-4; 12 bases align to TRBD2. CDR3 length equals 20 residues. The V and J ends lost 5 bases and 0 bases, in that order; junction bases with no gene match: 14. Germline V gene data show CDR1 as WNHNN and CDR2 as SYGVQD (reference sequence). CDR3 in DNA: TGCGCCAGCAGTCCCGGGACTAGCGGGCCAGAAGTTCTAGCCAAAAACATTCAGTACTTC. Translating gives CASSPGTSGPEVLAKNIQYF.

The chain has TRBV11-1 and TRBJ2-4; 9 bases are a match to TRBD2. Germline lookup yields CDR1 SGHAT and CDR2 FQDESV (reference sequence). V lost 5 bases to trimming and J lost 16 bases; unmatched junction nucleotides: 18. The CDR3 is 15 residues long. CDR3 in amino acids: CASSPAGTSSRTIYF. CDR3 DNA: TGTGCCAGCAGCCCGGCCGGGACTAGCTCCCGTACAATCTACTTC.

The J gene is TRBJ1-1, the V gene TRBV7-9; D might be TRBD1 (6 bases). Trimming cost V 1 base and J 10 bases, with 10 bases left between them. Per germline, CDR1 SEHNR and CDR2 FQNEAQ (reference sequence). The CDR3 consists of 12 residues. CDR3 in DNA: TGTGCCAGCAGCTTAGAACAGGGTACAGCTTTCTTT. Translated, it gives CASSLEQGTAFF.

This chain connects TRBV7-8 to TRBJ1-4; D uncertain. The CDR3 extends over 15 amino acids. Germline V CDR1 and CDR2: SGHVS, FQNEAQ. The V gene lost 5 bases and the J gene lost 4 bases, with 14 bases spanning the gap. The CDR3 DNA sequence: TGTGCCAGCAGCGAACGGGTGGGAGGTAATGAAAAACTGTTTTTT. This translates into CASSERVGGNEKLFF.

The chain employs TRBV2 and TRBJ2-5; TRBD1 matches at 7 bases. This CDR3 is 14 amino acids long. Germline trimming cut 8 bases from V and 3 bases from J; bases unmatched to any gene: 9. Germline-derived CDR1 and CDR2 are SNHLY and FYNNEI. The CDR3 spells CASGLTGSKETQYF. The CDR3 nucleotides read TGTGCCAGCGGCCTGACAGGGAGTAAAGAGACCCAGTACTTC. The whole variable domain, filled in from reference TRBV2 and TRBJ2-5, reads EPEVTQTPSHQVTQMGQEVILRCVPISNHLYFYWYRQILGQKVEFLVSFYNNEISEKSEIFDDQFSVERPDGSNFTLKIRSTKLEDSAMYFCASGLTGSKETQYFGPGTRLLVL.

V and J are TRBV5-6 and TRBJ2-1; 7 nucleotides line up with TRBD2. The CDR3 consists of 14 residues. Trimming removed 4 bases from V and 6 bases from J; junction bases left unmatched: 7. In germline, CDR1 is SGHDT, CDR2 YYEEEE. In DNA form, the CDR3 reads TGTGCCAGCAGCAGGACTAGTAAATCCAATGAGCAGTTCTTC. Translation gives CASSRTSKSNEQFF.

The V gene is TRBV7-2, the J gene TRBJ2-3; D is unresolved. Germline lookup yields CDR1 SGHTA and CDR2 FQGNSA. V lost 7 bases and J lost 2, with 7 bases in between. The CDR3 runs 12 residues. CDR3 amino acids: CASTSYTDTQYF. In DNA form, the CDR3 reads TGTGCCAGCACCTCCTACACAGATACGCAGTATTTT. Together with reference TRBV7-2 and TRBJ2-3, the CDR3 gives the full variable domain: GAGVSQSPSNKVTEKGKDVELRCDPISGHTALYWYRQSLGQGLEFLIYFQGNSAPDKSGLPSDRFSAERTGGSVSTLTIQRTQQEDSAVYLCASTSYTDTQYFGPGTRLTVL.

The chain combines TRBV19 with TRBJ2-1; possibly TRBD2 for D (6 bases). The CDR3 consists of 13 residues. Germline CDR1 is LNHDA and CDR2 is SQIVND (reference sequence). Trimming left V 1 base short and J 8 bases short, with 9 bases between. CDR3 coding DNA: TGTGCCAGTAGTATAGTGGGGGGTGATGAGCAGTTCTTC. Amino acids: CASSIVGGDEQFF. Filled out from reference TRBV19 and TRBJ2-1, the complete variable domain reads DGGITQSPKYLFRKEGQNVTLSCEQNLNHDAMYWYRQDPGQGLRLIYYSQIVNDFQKGDIAEGYSVSREKKESFPLTVTSAQKNPTAFYLCASSIVGGDEQFFGPGTRLTVL.